This T cell receptor (beta chain) was sequenced during a study of PD-L1 blockade in urothelial cancer. The method was immunoSEQ multiplex PCR; TCRdb's version includes in-frame clones alone and lacks a portion of them. The table lists 35,000 to 50,000 clones, 88% of them singletons. The source of this sequence is a woman aged 60-75 years with urothelial cancer. The source material was PBMCs, sampled around atezolizumab (anti-PD-L1) treatment.

The CDR3: CASSLLAGGMTDTQYF. In DNA form, the CDR3 reads TGTGCCAGCAGCTTGCTGGCGGGAGGAATGACAGATACGCAGTATTTT. The rearrangement uses TRBV5-4 and TRBJ2-3; 8 bases are a match to TRBD2. The J segment lost 3 bases and the V segment lost 1 base, leaving 7 bases of the junction unmatched. CDR3 length equals 16 residues. Per germline, CDR1 SGHNT and CDR2 YYREEE (reference sequence).